Many counts were recorded for the clone carrying this T cell receptor (beta chain). Amplification of TCR beta CDR3 regions was performed using RNA transcripts as template. During a first-round RT-PCR of the TCR CDR3, the HTBI primer set was used. TCRdb re-called the multiplex PCR reads through MiXCR, storing one row per CDR3 protein. The top ten hold over 20% of the sample, which has under 200,000 distinct CDR3 sequences, over 7.5% seen once. CDR3 length: 16 amino acids. V lost 0 bases, J lost 5 bases, and 7 bases stayed unmatched. CDR1 and CDR2 (germline): MNHEY, SVGAGI. This sample was taken from a study of T cells in Graves' hyperthyroidism and ophthalmopathy.

Sequencing used blood. This clonotype was obtained from a woman under 30 with Graves' hyperthyroidism that later progressed to Graves' ophthalmopathy. V is TRBV6-5 and J is TRBJ2-5, with 9 bases that match TRBD2. In nucleotides, the CDR3 is TGTGCCAGCAGTTACTCTGATCTAGCGGGGTTGGAGACCCAGTACTTC. Translation gives CASSYSDLAGLETQYF.